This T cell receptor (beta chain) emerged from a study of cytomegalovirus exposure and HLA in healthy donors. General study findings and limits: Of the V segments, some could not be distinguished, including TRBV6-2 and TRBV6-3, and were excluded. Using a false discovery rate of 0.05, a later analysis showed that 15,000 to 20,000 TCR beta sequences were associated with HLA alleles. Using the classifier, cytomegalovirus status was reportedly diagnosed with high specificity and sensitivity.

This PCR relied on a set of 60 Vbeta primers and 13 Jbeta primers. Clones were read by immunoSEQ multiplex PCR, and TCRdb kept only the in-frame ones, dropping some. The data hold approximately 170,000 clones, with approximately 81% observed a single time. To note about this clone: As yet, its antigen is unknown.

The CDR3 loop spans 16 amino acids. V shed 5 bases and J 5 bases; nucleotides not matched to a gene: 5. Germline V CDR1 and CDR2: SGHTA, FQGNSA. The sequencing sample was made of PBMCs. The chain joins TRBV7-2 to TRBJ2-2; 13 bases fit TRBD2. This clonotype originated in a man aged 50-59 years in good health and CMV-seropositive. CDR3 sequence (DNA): TGTGCCAGCAGCCGGGGACTAGCGGGACGAACCGGGGAGCTGTTTTTT. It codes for CASSRGLAGRTGELFF.